Described below is a single T cell receptor beta chain sequence and its context. Its antigen remains unidentified. This CDR3 contains 14 residues. Trimming cost V 7 bases and J 1 base, with 12 bases left between them. CDR1 and CDR2 from the germline V gene are SGHVS and FNYEAQ. The data originate from a study of OX40 agonist ivuxolimab in advanced cancers. Study-level information: Hepatocellular carcinoma, melanoma, renal cell or head and neck cancer affected the dose-escalation patients. One patient with hepatocellular carcinoma and two with cutaneous melanoma, three in all, had partial responses. Regarding the study as a whole: Clones of CD4+ and CD8+ blood T cells grew by week 6 at doses of 0.1 to 3.0 mg/kg.

Sequenced by immunoSEQ multiplex PCR; TCRdb stores in-frame clones only, minus some. In the table there are about 67,000 clones, approximately 84% of which are singletons. The origin of this receptor is an adult with an advanced solid tumor such as melanoma, head and neck, liver or kidney cancer. The chain has TRBV7-6 and TRBJ2-3; D may match TRBD1 or TRBD2 (6 bases each). This material consisted of CD4+ or CD8+ T cells sorted from blood, taken in a trial of the OX40 agonist ivuxolimab. The CDR3 DNA reads TGTGCCAGCACCCTCGGGGGCGGCACAGATACGCAGTATTTT. This gives the protein CASTLGGGTDTQYF.